Listed here are 27 T cell receptor beta chains from one sample, sequenced in a study of T cell changes during pregnancy in multiple sclerosis. The protocol was immunoSEQ multiplex PCR, while the TCRdb copy is restricted to in-frame clones and leaves out a portion. The repertoire holds approximately 58,000 clones, about 92% seen once, with around 2.8% in the top ten. The sequencing used peripheral blood, collected in the second trimester of pregnancy. The receptors were gathered from a female donor in good health, enrolled as a control in a pregnancy study.

V gene TRBV18 combines with J gene TRBJ2-3; 7 positions match TRBD1. The CDR3 is 15 residues long. The V and J ends lost 2 bases and 2 bases, in that order; junction bases with no gene match: 4. CDR1 is KGHSH, CDR2 LQKENI, per germline. The CDR3 sequence is CASSPDRATTDTQYF. The CDR3 DNA sequence: TGTGCCAGCTCACCAGACAGGGCCACCACAGATACGCAGTATTTT.

The chain couples TRBV4-1 to TRBJ2-5; TRBD2 agrees at 7 bases. The CDR3 has 16 residues. Germline lookup yields CDR1 MGHRA and CDR2 YSYEKL. The junction had 13 bases not matched to a gene; V was cut back by 4 bases and J by 5 bases. CDR3 residues: CASSRGVRVGGETQYF. CDR3 nucleotide sequence: TGCGCCAGCAGCCGCGGGGTCAGGGTCGGGGGGGAGACCCAGTACTTC.

The J gene is TRBJ1-3, the V gene TRBV4-1; D is unclear. The CDR3 is 14 residues long. Trimming took off 1 base at V and 4 bases at J, with 8 bases between the two ends. CDR1 and CDR2 from the germline V gene are MGHRA and YSYEKL. The CDR3 protein is CASSQGRRGNTIYF. The CDR3 coding sequence is TGCGCCAGCAGCCAAGGCAGGAGGGGAAACACCATATATTTT.

This chain links TRBV5-1 with TRBJ2-1; D may be TRBD2 (5 bases). Germline lookup yields CDR1 SGHRS and CDR2 YFSETQ. V was pared by 0 bases and J by 10 bases, with 11 bases between. The CDR3 is 13 residues long. The CDR3 DNA follows: TGCGCCAGCAGCTTGGCCGCCGGGGAAGAGCAGTTCTTC. Its translation is CASSLAAGEEQFF.

The rearrangement uses TRBV28 and TRBJ2-4; 8 nucleotides match TRBD1. Looked up from germline, CDR1 is MDHEN and CDR2 is SYDVKM. The CDR3 loop spans 12 amino acids. The V segment lost 10 bases and the J segment 6 bases; nucleotides outside the gene matches: 5. The chain's CDR3 is CATRTGSNIQYF. DNA of the CDR3: TGTGCCACCCGGACAGGGTCAAACATTCAGTACTTC. The full variable domain, completed using reference TRBV28 and TRBJ2-4, is DVKVTQSSRYLVKRTGEKVFLECVQDMDHENMFWYRQDPGLGLRLIYFSYDVKMKEKGDIPEGYSVSREKKERFSLILESASTNQTSMYLCATRTGSNIQYFGAGTRLSVL.

The chain is built from TRBV2 and TRBJ1-1; D is possibly TRBD1 (6 bases). The CDR3 totals 13 residues. Trimming stripped 5 bases from V and 1 base from J, with 8 bases between. Germline-derived CDR1 and CDR2 are SNHLY and FYNNEI. This CDR3 is CASSPGENTEAFF. CDR3 nucleotide sequence: TGTGCCAGCAGTCCAGGGGAGAACACTGAAGCTTTCTTT. Filled out from reference TRBV2 and TRBJ1-1, the complete variable domain reads EPEVTQTPSHQVTQMGQEVILRCVPISNHLYFYWYRQILGQKVEFLVSFYNNEISEKSEIFDDQFSVERPDGSNFTLKIRSTKLEDSAMYFCASSPGENTEAFFGQGTRLTVV.

The rearrangement joins TRBV9 to TRBJ2-1; D may be TRBD2 (6 bases). Germline-derived CDR1 and CDR2 are SGDLS and YYNGEE. The CDR3 has 18 amino acids. The V end lost 3 bases, the J end lost 5 bases, and 24 bases lay between the germline ends. The CDR3 loop reads CASSALGDWDLVDNEQFF. CDR3 DNA sequence: TGTGCCAGCAGCGCCCTGGGGGATTGGGACTTAGTGGACAATGAGCAGTTCTTC.

As for this clone: A read error is likely, as this CDR3 ends without the conserved phenylalanine or tryptophan. It is unclear where the CDR3 begins or ends on the DNA, so no DNA is shown, and the CDR3 is as TCRdb lists it. The rearrangement joins TRBV7-9 to TRBJ2-3; the table names TRBD2, a call not compared with the DNA. Ends included, the CDR3 has 11 residues. Germline-derived CDR1 and CDR2 are SEHNR and FQNEAQ (reference sequence). CDR3 residues: CASNPREGGAG.

This sequence joins TRBV5-1 and TRBJ2-3; 8 bases fit TRBD1. The CDR3 is 15 residues long. CDR1 is SGHRS and CDR2 is YFSETQ in the germline V gene. V shed 7 bases and J 6 bases; nucleotides not matched to a gene: 13. The CDR3: CASGEPGGQADTQYF. The CDR3 DNA reads as TGCGCCAGCGGGGAACCAGGGGGACAGGCGGATACGCAGTATTTT. Based on the CDR3 plus reference TRBV5-1 and TRBJ2-3, the full variable domain is KAGVTQTPRYLIKTRGQQVTLSCSPISGHRSVSWYQQTPGQGLQFLFEYFSETQRNKGNFPGRFSGRQFSNSRSEMNVSTLELGDSALYLCASGEPGGQADTQYFGPGTRLTVL.

The V call is TRBV10-2, the J call TRBJ1-1; no clear D gene. The CDR3 covers 12 residues. Germline V gene data show CDR1 as WSHSY and CDR2 as SAAADI. The V end lost 9 bases, the J end lost 8 bases, and 16 bases lay between the germline ends. Here the CDR3 DNA reads TGCGCCAGGCCGAGCGGAAGGGCCGAAGCTTTCTTT. This translates into CARPSGRAEAFF.

The chain links TRBV19 to TRBJ1-2, with 10 bases lining up with TRBD1. The CDR3 covers 17 residues. Germline-derived CDR1 and CDR2 are LNHDA and SQIVND (reference sequence). The junction had 6 bases not matched to a gene; V was cut back by 1 base and J by 1 base. The CDR3 DNA sequence: TGTGCCAGTAGTATAGTCCGGGACAGGGGCGTTAACTATGGCTACACCTTC. This gives the protein CASSIVRDRGVNYGYTF.

This clone appeared a single time. V is TRBV5-6 and J is TRBJ2-1, with TRBD2 matching over 7 bases. Unmatched junction bases numbered 2, after V lost 0 bases and J lost 2 bases. The CDR3 sequence is 15 residues long. Germline V gene lookup returns CDR1 SGHDT and CDR2 YYEEEE. CDR3 sequence (DNA): TGTGCCAGCAGCTTGGGGGGGGGACCCTACAATGAGCAGTTCTTC. Protein: CASSLGGGPYNEQFF.

The chain recombines TRBV12-5 with TRBJ2-3, with 9 bases that match TRBD1. The V gene end was trimmed by 6 bases and the J gene end by 6 bases; junction bases not matched to a gene: 4. Germline CDR1 reads LGHNT; CDR2 reads FRNRAP. This CDR3 is 13 amino acids long. CDR3 loop: CASGRDRGDTQYF. CDR3 DNA sequence: TGTGCTAGTGGGAGAGACAGGGGGGATACGCAGTATTTT.

This sequence joins TRBV7-9 and TRBJ2-1; 8 bases are shared with TRBD2. V lost 4 bases to trimming and J lost 1 base; unmatched junction nucleotides: 3. The CDR3 contains 15 residues. Germline V gives CDR1 SEHNR, CDR2 FQNEAQ (reference sequence). Written as DNA, the CDR3 is TGTGCCAGCAGCTCCTTAGCGGGGTCCTACAATGAGCAGTTCTTC. Encoded protein: CASSSLAGSYNEQFF.

The CDR3 DNA reads as TGTGCCAGTAGGTTAGATGAGGGAATCCTAACCGGGGAGCTGTTTTTT. It yields the protein CASRLDEGILTGELFF. This chain joins TRBV19 and TRBJ2-2; maybe TRBD2 (5 bases). The CDR3 length is 16 residues. Germline-derived CDR1 and CDR2 are LNHDA and SQIVND (reference sequence). Trimming shortened V by 6 bases and J by 5 bases, and 19 bases separated the two germline ends.

The chain links TRBV7-8 to TRBJ2-7; 9 nucleotides align to TRBD1. J gave up 6 bases and V 5 bases, and 8 bases lay outside the gene matches. The CDR3 has 14 amino acids. Germline V gene lookup returns CDR1 SGHVS and CDR2 FQNEAQ. The CDR3: CASSPQGAVGEQYF. In nucleotides, the CDR3 is TGTGCCAGCAGCCCACAGGGGGCGGTTGGCGAGCAGTACTTC. Complete variable domain (other parts from reference TRBV7-8 and TRBJ2-7): GAGVSQSPRYKVAKRGQDVALRCDPISGHVSLFWYQQALGQGPEFLTYFQNEAQLDKSGLPSDRFFAERPEGSVSTLKIQRTQQEDSAVYLCASSPQGAVGEQYFGPGTRLTVT.

This chain uses TRBV6-5 with TRBJ2-7; 8 positions agree with TRBD2. V was pared by 7 bases and J by 4 bases, with 6 bases of the junction left unmatched. The CDR3 has 13 residues. The V gene's germline CDR1 is MNHEY and CDR2 SVGAGI. CDR3 DNA: TGTGCCAGCACGGCGGGAGGAGGTTACGAGCAGTACTTC. It specifies CASTAGGGYEQYF.

V and J are TRBV11-2 and TRBJ1-2; a possible D gene is TRBD1 (6 bases). This CDR3 contains 13 residues. Trimming removed 5 bases from V and 1 base from J, with 8 bases in between. CDR1 and CDR2 (germline): SGHAT, FQNNGV. The CDR3 DNA is TGTGCCAGCAGCCCACAGGGTAACTATGGCTACACCTTC. It translates to CASSPQGNYGYTF.

This sequence joins TRBV15 and TRBJ1-1; D is ambiguous. The CDR3 is made up of 15 amino acids. Germline V CDR1 and CDR2: LNHNV, YYDKDF (reference sequence). The V and J ends lost 0 bases and 2 bases respectively, with 10 bases between them. The chain's CDR3 is CATSRDASLNTEAFF. The CDR3, as DNA: TGTGCCACCAGCAGAGACGCTAGTCTTAACACTGAAGCTTTCTTT.

This clone has a single count. The rearrangement uses TRBV6-5 and TRBJ2-2; TRBD1 matches 9 bases. V lost 6 bases to trimming and J lost 7 bases; unmatched junction nucleotides: 9. The CDR3 has 15 residues. Germline lookup yields CDR1 MNHEY and CDR2 SVGAGI. Written as DNA, the CDR3 is TGTGCCAGCAGACTCGGGACAGGGTACGGCGGGGAGCTGTTTTTT. Amino acids: CASRLGTGYGGELFF.

This sequence joins TRBV5-6 and TRBJ1-5; D call uncertain. CDR1 and CDR2 (germline): SGHDT, YYEEEE. This CDR3 has 14 amino acids. Trimming took 0 bases from V and 2 from J, leaving 6 bases between them. CDR3: CASSLGRGNQPQHF. CDR3 DNA sequence: TGTGCCAGCAGCTTGGGGAGGGGCAATCAGCCCCAGCATTTT.

V gene TRBV4-1 combines with J gene TRBJ2-7; D is possibly TRBD2 (5 bases). The germline V and J ends were trimmed by 1 base and 4 bases, with 8 bases remaining between them. Germline lookup yields CDR1 MGHRA and CDR2 YSYEKL. This CDR3 region has 13 residues. DNA of the CDR3: TGCGCCAGCAGCCAAGTTGGACTTTACGAGCAGTACTTC. This translates into CASSQVGLYEQYF.

The chain is built from TRBV19 and TRBJ2-5; 8 bases agree with TRBD2. The trim removed 5 bases at V and 13 bases at J, leaving 6 bases unmatched. The CDR3 is 11 residues long. CDR1 is LNHDA and CDR2 is SQIVND in the germline V gene (reference sequence). DNA for the CDR3: TGTGCCAGTAGTTTTCCTAGCGGGCCGTACTTC. Translating gives CASSFPSGPYF.

This chain links TRBV5-4 with TRBJ2-7, with TRBD1 as a possible D gene (6 bases). Trimming cost V 4 bases and J 5 bases, with 16 bases left between them. The CDR3 spans 14 residues. Germline-derived CDR1 and CDR2 are SGHNT and YYREEE (reference sequence). The DNA of the CDR3 is TGTGCCAGCAGCCCGAGGGGGAATCGGGACGAGCAGTACTTC. Translated, it gives CASSPRGNRDEQYF.

For the CDR3, the DNA is TGTGCCAGCAGCCAAGACGAGCGGGGGTTTTCCTACGAGCAGTACTTC. It translates to CASSQDERGFSYEQYF. The chain has TRBV14 and TRBJ2-7; 8 bases fit TRBD2. Germline trimming cut 0 bases from V and 1 base from J; bases unmatched to any gene: 5. The length of the CDR3 is 16 residues. Germline V gene lookup returns CDR1 SGHDN and CDR2 FVKESK. Looking up the rest from reference TRBV14 and TRBJ2-7 gives the full variable domain: EAGVTQFPSHSVIEKGQTVTLRCDPISGHDNLYWYRRVMGKEIKFLLHFVKESKQDESGMPNNRFLAERTGGTYSTLKVQPAELEDSGVYFCASSQDERGFSYEQYFGPGTRLTVT.

The chain couples TRBV6-1 to TRBJ2-5; 8 nucleotides agree with TRBD1. This CDR3 contains 13 residues. CDR1 and CDR2 from the germline V gene are MNHNS and SASEGT. V was pared by 3 bases and J by 7 bases, with 4 bases of the junction left unmatched. CDR3 nucleotides: TGTGCCAGCAGTGAGACAGGGGCGGCGACCCAGTACTTC. Amino acids: CASSETGAATQYF.

The chain links TRBV2 to TRBJ1-3; 7 bases match TRBD1. Germline lookup yields CDR1 SNHLY and CDR2 FYNNEI. The CDR3 runs to 13 residues. The junction had 2 bases not matched to a gene; V was cut back by 9 bases and J by 0 bases. The CDR3, as DNA: TGTGCCAGAAGGGACAGCTCTGGAAACACCATATATTTT. Translation gives CARRDSSGNTIYF.